Sequencing of this T cell receptor beta chain was carried out in a study of T cell responses to AZD1222 COVID-19 vaccine. This clone appeared once. The assay was immunoSEQ multiplex PCR, and TCRdb's table has in-frame clones only and misses some. The profile shows about 170,000 clones, 85% to 95% of them singletons. The germline CDR1 and CDR2 sequences are SGHRS and YFSETQ. There are 14 residues in the CDR3. The V end lost 5 bases, the J end lost 2 bases, and 12 bases lay between the germline ends. J is TRBJ2-3 and V is TRBV5-1; D is unclear. This TCR was sampled from an adult in good health. The sequenced sample was peripheral blood, obtained on day 0 of AZD1222 vaccination. The CDR3: CASRIRSPTDTQYF. The CDR3 bases are TGCGCCAGCAGGATCAGGAGTCCCACAGATACGCAGTATTTT.